What follows are 32 T cell receptor beta chains derived from one specimen sequenced in a study of cytomegalovirus exposure and HLA in healthy donors (dated by TCRdb to the late 2010s). Library prep was done by the immunoSEQ multiplex PCR assay. For the multiplex PCR, a mixture combining 60 forward primers for TCR Vbeta segments and 13 reverse primers for TCR Jbeta segments was used. What TCRdb holds here is the immuneACCESS table cut down to in-frame rearrangements. Part of the clones is not present; checked against another copy, under half of the missing clones reflect an unresolved V gene, and the others are unexplained. The sample data list 150,000 to 200,000 clones, and around 78% of these were observed just once. The top ten constitute 13% of the sample. The sequencing sample was made of PBMCs. The receptors here all came from a woman aged 50 to 60 in good health and CMV-seropositive.

The chain combines TRBV6-6 with TRBJ1-6; TRBD1 is a possible D gene (5 bases). From germline, CDR1 is MNHNY and CDR2 SVGAGI (reference sequence). The CDR3 is made up of 15 amino acids. Trimming removed 4 bases at V and 10 bases at J, with 17 bases between. CDR3 protein: CASSSVGRGDSPLHF. CDR3 DNA: TGTGCCAGCAGTTCGGTCGGTCGGGGGGACTCACCCCTCCACTTT.

The chain joins TRBV19 to TRBJ2-7; the match to TRBD1 covers 9 bases. This CDR3 contains 15 residues. Germline trimming cut 6 bases from V and 5 bases from J; bases unmatched to any gene: 11. Looked up from germline, CDR1 is LNHDA and CDR2 is SQIVND (reference sequence). This CDR3 reads CASSDSGTGLDEQYF. As DNA, the CDR3 is TGTGCCAGTAGCGACTCGGGGACAGGGCTGGACGAGCAGTACTTC.

This clone occurred once. The CDR3 reads CASSSWGGDYGYTF. Written as DNA, the CDR3 is TGTGCCAGCAGTTCTTGGGGGGGGGACTATGGCTACACCTTC. The rearrangement links TRBV28 to TRBJ1-2; maybe TRBD1 (5 bases). Germline CDR1 reads MDHEN; CDR2 reads SYDVKM. Trimming shortened V by 4 bases and J by 3 bases, and 12 bases separated the two germline ends. The CDR3 consists of 14 residues.

The rearrangement links TRBV5-1 to TRBJ1-3; D is undetermined. The V end was cut by 1 base, the J end by 2 bases, with 10 bases between. The CDR3 is made up of 15 amino acids. CDR1 is SGHRS and CDR2 is YFSETQ in the germline V gene. CDR3 nucleotides: TGCGCCAGCAGCTTGTTAAGCGAAACTGGAAACACCATATATTTT. This gives the protein CASSLLSETGNTIYF.

The V call is TRBV7-6, the J call TRBJ1-1; 7 positions agree with TRBD1. With V trimmed by 5 bases and J by 1 base, 7 bases remained unmatched. CDR1 and CDR2 from the germline V gene are SGHVS and FNYEAQ. The CDR3 is 15 amino acids. The CDR3 nucleotides read TGTGCCAGCAGCCCCCGACAGGGACAGAACACTGAAGCTTTCTTT. It yields the protein CASSPRQGQNTEAFF. The variable domain in full, with the rest retrieved from reference TRBV7-6 and TRBJ1-1, is GAGVSQSPRYKVTKRGQDVALRCDPISGHVSLYWYRQALGQGPEFLTYFNYEAQQDKSGLPNDRFSAERPEGSISTLTIQRTEQRDSAMYRCASSPRQGQNTEAFFGQGTRLTVV.

This clone occurred a few times. The V and J genes are TRBV7-3 and TRBJ1-1, with a tentative D call TRBD1 (5 bases). The CDR3 is 14 amino acids. Deletions cut 4 bases from V and 0 bases from J, with 9 bases between. Germline values: CDR1 SGHTA, CDR2 FQGTGA. DNA for the CDR3: TGTGCCAGCAGCTCGAAGGGGATGAACACTGAAGCTTTCTTT. Residues: CASSSKGMNTEAFF.

This CDR3 reads CASKAGTSGVGEQFF. The CDR3 DNA reads TGTGCCAGTAAAGCCGGGACTAGCGGGGTAGGTGAGCAGTTCTTC. V gene TRBV19 combines with J gene TRBJ2-1; 13 bases line up with TRBD2. This CDR3 spans 15 amino acids. CDR1 and CDR2 from the germline V gene are LNHDA and SQIVND (reference sequence). Trimming took 7 bases from V and 9 from J; bases not matched to a gene: 9.

The V call is TRBV6-1, the J call TRBJ2-5, with a possible D match to TRBD2 (5 bases). Trimming left V 3 bases short and J 5 bases short, with 16 bases between. The CDR3 consists of 15 residues. CDR1 and CDR2 (germline): MNHNS, SASEGT. This CDR3 reads CASSEASWVGETQYF. The CDR3 DNA follows: TGTGCCAGCAGTGAGGCTAGCTGGGTCGGGGAGACCCAGTACTTC.

The V call is TRBV5-1, the J call TRBJ1-3; D gene unclear. The germline CDR1 and CDR2 sequences are SGHRS and YFSETQ. With 4 bases removed from V and 0 bases from J, the gap between germline ends came to 11 bases. This CDR3 has 15 residues. Here the CDR3 reads CASSLIHPSGNTIYF. The CDR3 nucleotides are TGCGCCAGCAGCCTCATACATCCCTCTGGAAACACCATATATTTT.

The V call is TRBV5-1, the J call TRBJ1-4, with 8 bases fitting TRBD1. There are 15 residues in the CDR3. The V gene end was trimmed by 4 bases and the J gene end by 2 bases; junction bases not matched to a gene: 4. Germline-derived CDR1 and CDR2 are SGHRS and YFSETQ. CDR3 DNA sequence: TGCGCCAGCAGCACTAGGACAGGGACTAATGAAAAACTGTTTTTT. Amino acid sequence: CASSTRTGTNEKLFF.

J is TRBJ2-5 and V is TRBV6-1, with TRBD2 identical over 10 bases. J gave up 2 bases and V 5 bases, and 5 bases lay outside the gene matches. The CDR3 totals 15 residues. Germline CDR1 is MNHNS and CDR2 is SASEGT. For the CDR3, the DNA is TGTGCCAGCAGTCCGGGGACTAGCGTACAAGAGACCCAGTACTTC. It yields the protein CASSPGTSVQETQYF.

This sequence joins TRBV15 and TRBJ1-2; no reliable D call. The germline V gene encodes CDR1 LNHNV and CDR2 YYDKDF (reference sequence). With 4 bases removed from V and 2 bases from J, the gap between germline ends came to 8 bases. The CDR3 totals 13 residues. The CDR3: CATSTGYNYGYTF. CDR3 nucleotides: TGTGCCACCAGCACAGGCTACAACTATGGCTACACCTTC.

This clone came up once. V is TRBV7-9 and J is TRBJ2-6, with D possibly being TRBD2 (5 bases). V lost 2 bases and J 4 bases, leaving 9 bases between the germline ends. Germline V gives CDR1 SEHNR, CDR2 FQNEAQ (reference sequence). The CDR3 sequence is 15 residues long. CDR3 region: CASSLWESGANVLTF. CDR3 nucleotides: TGTGCCAGCAGCTTATGGGAGTCCGGGGCCAACGTCCTGACTTTC.

This clone turned up a few times. The CDR3 is CAWSVRRRALYEQYF. The CDR3 bases are TGTGCCTGGAGTGTACGTAGGCGGGCGCTCTACGAGCAGTACTTC. This chain joins TRBV30 and TRBJ2-7; perhaps TRBD2 as D (5 bases). V dropped 0 bases and J dropped 3 bases, with 15 bases sitting between them. Germline CDR1 is GTSNPN and CDR2 is SVGIG (reference sequence). This CDR3 region has 15 residues.

The gene calls are TRBV2 and TRBJ2-7; D is perhaps TRBD1 (6 bases). V shed 6 bases and J shed 2 bases, with 14 bases lying between them. The length of the CDR3 is 14 residues. Germline V gene data show CDR1 as SNHLY and CDR2 as FYNNEI. In DNA form, the CDR3 reads TGTGCCAGCAGGTCTAGACAGGCTACCTACGAGCAGTACTTC. Translation: CASRSRQATYEQYF.

The table lists this clone with a count of one. The chain employs TRBV11-2 and TRBJ1-4; possibly TRBD1 for D (5 bases). Per germline, CDR1 SGHAT and CDR2 FQNNGV. V lost 5 bases and J lost 5, with 18 bases in between. This CDR3 region has 16 residues. In nucleotides, the CDR3 is TGTGCCAGCAGCATACTAGGAGGGGCATGGAATGAAAAACTGTTTTTT. Translating it yields CASSILGGAWNEKLFF. Filled out from reference TRBV11-2 and TRBJ1-4, the complete variable domain reads EAGVAQSPRYKIIEKRQSVAFWCNPISGHATLYWYQQILGQGPKLLIQFQNNGVVDDSQLPKDRFSAERLKGVDSTLKIQPAKLEDSAVYLCASSILGGAWNEKLFFGSGTQLSVL.

The CDR3 DNA reads as TGTGCCAGCAGTGTCGCAGGTCGCACGTCTGAAGCTTTCTTT. Its protein product is CASSVAGRTSEAFF. The chain combines TRBV25-1 with TRBJ1-1; D gene uncertain. Trimming cost V 4 bases and J 6 bases, with 15 bases left between them. There are 14 residues in the CDR3. The germline V gene encodes CDR1 MGHDK and CDR2 SYGVNS.

This chain links TRBV25-1 with TRBJ1-1; 8 nucleotides line up with TRBD1. V dropped 7 bases and J dropped 5; count of bases not matched to a gene: 9. The CDR3 loop spans 14 amino acids. Per germline, CDR1 MGHDK and CDR2 SYGVNS. The CDR3 region is CASTETGVETEAFF. The DNA for the CDR3 is TGTGCCAGCACCGAGACAGGGGTCGAGACTGAAGCTTTCTTT.

The table lists this clone with a few counts. One end of the junction varies from germline; a read error may be responsible. The chain uses TRBV7-7 and TRBJ2-1, with 9 bases fitting TRBD1. This CDR3 region has 15 residues. CDR1 is SSHAT, CDR2 FNYEAQ, per germline (reference sequence). The CDR3 bases are TGTGCTAGCAGCTCTAGGGGACAGGGAGACAATGAGCAGTTCTTC. Protein product: CASSSRGQGDNEQFF. The complete variable domain, with remaining parts taken from reference TRBV7-7 and TRBJ2-1, reads GAGVSQSPRYKVTKRGQDVTLRCDPISSHATLYWYQQALGQGPEFLTYFNYEAQPDKSGLPSDRFSAERPEGSISTLTIQRTEQRDSAMYRCASSSRGQGDNEQFFGPGTRLTVL.

The CDR3: CASSDPATSGGEETQYF. In nucleotides, the CDR3 is TGTGCCAGCAGTGACCCCGCTACTAGCGGGGGGGAAGAGACCCAGTACTTC. The chain uses TRBV6-4 and TRBJ2-5, with TRBD2 matching over 13 bases. Per the germline V gene, CDR1 is MRHNA and CDR2 is SNTAGT. The V and J ends lost 2 bases and 3 bases, in that order; junction bases with no gene match: 6. The CDR3 totals 17 residues.

On this clone itself: This specimen includes other DNA sequences encoding the same CDR3. The gene calls are TRBV30 and TRBJ1-5, with D uncertain. Germline V gene sequence: CDR1 GTSNPN, CDR2 SVGIG (reference sequence). The V end was cut by 2 bases, the J end by 0 bases, with 5 bases between. The CDR3 extends over 13 amino acids. The DNA of the CDR3 is TGTGCCTGGAGTTACAGTAGCAATCAGCCCCAGCATTTT. This translates into CAWSYSSNQPQHF.

This chain uses TRBV13 with TRBJ2-7; D perhaps matches TRBD2 (6 bases). CDR3 length equals 13 residues. Germline CDR1 and CDR2: PRHDT and FYEKMQ (reference sequence). V was trimmed by 8 bases and J by 4 bases, leaving 15 bases between them. CDR3 DNA: TGTGCCAGCGGGCCAGGGAGGACGTACGAGCAGTACTTC. Protein product: CASGPGRTYEQYF.

The gene calls are TRBV7-6 and TRBJ2-5, with 7 bases identical to TRBD2. Per the germline V gene, CDR1 is SGHVS and CDR2 is FNYEAQ. V trimming: 2 bases; J trimming: 7 bases; junction bases outside the gene matches: 7. The CDR3 is made up of 14 amino acids. CDR3 sequence: CASSLPGGGMTQYF. CDR3 DNA sequence: TGTGCCAGCAGCTTACCGGGGGGTGGAATGACCCAGTACTTC.

The chain has TRBV9 and TRBJ2-5; 8 bases fit TRBD2. V was pared by 4 bases and J by 5 bases, with 7 bases of the junction left unmatched. This CDR3 has 14 residues. In germline, CDR1 is SGDLS, CDR2 YYNGEE. CDR3 loop: CASSPLGLVETQYF. The CDR3 DNA sequence: TGTGCCAGCAGCCCGTTGGGACTAGTGGAGACCCAGTACTTC.

A note on this clone: Different DNA sequences within this sample yield the same CDR3. This chain connects TRBV5-1 to TRBJ1-3; D might be TRBD1 (6 bases). Germline CDR1 SGHRS, CDR2 YFSETQ. The length of the CDR3 is 14 residues. V was clipped by 3 bases and J by 0 bases, with 7 bases between them. The CDR3 DNA reads TGCGCCAGCAGCTCGGACAGCTCTGGAAACACCATATATTTT. Translating gives CASSSDSSGNTIYF.

The chain is built from TRBV29-1 and TRBJ1-1; D gene ambiguous. The V end was cut by 4 bases, the J end by 7 bases, with 10 bases between. Germline V CDR1 and CDR2: SQVTM, ANQGSEA. The CDR3 contains 11 residues. The CDR3 DNA sequence: TGCAGCGTTGTAAAGGACTTTGAAGCTTTCTTT. Translating gives CSVVKDFEAFF.

The chain employs TRBV5-4 and TRBJ1-1, with no clear D. Germline CDR1 and CDR2: SGHNT and YYREEE (reference sequence). V gave up 1 base and J gave up 6 bases, with 10 bases separating them. This CDR3 spans 13 amino acids. The CDR3 here is CASSLRSGPEAFF. For the CDR3, the DNA is TGTGCCAGCAGCTTGAGGTCTGGGCCTGAAGCTTTCTTT.

This clone was observed once. J is TRBJ2-1 and V is TRBV4-1; D might be TRBD2 (6 bases). V was clipped by 0 bases and J by 7 bases, with 19 bases between them. Germline assignment: CDR1 MGHRA and CDR2 YSYEKL. This CDR3 spans 17 amino acids. The CDR3: CASSQDISGSSQNEQFF. As DNA, the CDR3 is TGCGCCAGCAGCCAAGATATCAGCGGGTCAAGCCAGAATGAGCAGTTCTTC.

The chain recombines TRBV11-2 with TRBJ1-3; TRBD1 matches 10 bases. This CDR3 contains 19 residues. V lost 4 bases and J lost 0; bases outside the gene matches: 12. Germline loops: CDR1 SGHAT, CDR2 FQNNGV. Here the CDR3 reads CASSSPGQGTLHSGNTIYF. CDR3 coding DNA: TGTGCCAGCAGCTCACCGGGACAGGGGACTCTTCACTCTGGAAACACCATATATTTT.

This rearrangement joins TRBV7-9 to TRBJ1-1, with D possibly matching TRBD1 (5 bases). The CDR3 has 15 residues. The V gene lost 4 bases and the J gene lost 7 bases, with 19 bases spanning the gap. CDR1 SEHNR and CDR2 FQNEAQ come from the germline V gene (reference sequence). The CDR3, as DNA: TGTGCCAGCAGCTCCCGCCCGGGGGAAGTGAGTGAAGCTTTCTTT. It encodes CASSSRPGEVSEAFF.

This clone was seen only once. V and J are TRBV6-6 and TRBJ2-5, with D possibly being TRBD2 (6 bases). Germline CDR1 reads MNHNY; CDR2 reads SVGAGI (reference sequence). V gave up 0 bases and J gave up 5 bases, with 10 bases separating them. This CDR3 contains 14 residues. The chain's CDR3 is CASSYSGGEETQYF. CDR3 sequence (DNA): TGTGCCAGCAGTTACTCGGGCGGGGAGGAGACCCAGTACTTC.

In this sample, this clone turned up once. V is TRBV5-6 and J is TRBJ1-1, with a possible D match to TRBD1 (6 bases). V dropped 4 bases and J dropped 4 bases, with 17 bases sitting between them. Germline V lookup: CDR1 SGHDT, CDR2 YYEEEE. The CDR3 totals 15 residues. CDR3 nucleotides: TGTGCCAGCAGCCCGGCGGGGGGCTGGAGCACTGAAGCTTTCTTT. It codes for CASSPAGGWSTEAFF.